The 9 T cell receptor beta chains in this list originate from one sample, sequenced in a study of Ad26.COV2.S vaccination and SARS-CoV-2 variants. Some clones are missing from TCRdb's copy, which holds only in-frame ones; the method was immunoSEQ multiplex PCR. The sample includes 450,000 to 550,000 clones, 89% of them seen just once. Treatment of the sample: roughly 18 received Ad26.COV2.S at low or high dose, single or two shots; about 5 received placebo; per-sample allocation not given. Day 63 after the first vaccine or placebo injection was the time point for sampling. Sequences were derived from peripheral blood, sampled in a trial of Ad26.COV2.S vaccine versus placebo. These receptors all stem from a person between 18 and 59 years old who received the Ad26.COV2.S COVID-19 vaccine or a placebo.

This clone was observed a single time. The V gene is TRBV29-1, the J gene TRBJ1-2; no reliable D call. Germline V gives CDR1 SQVTM, CDR2 ANQGSEA. V lost 2 bases and J lost 8, with 18 bases in between. The CDR3 contains 14 residues. The CDR3 sequence: CSVEIGLRPTGYTF. CDR3 DNA sequence: TGCAGCGTTGAAATCGGGCTCCGTCCGACCGGCTACACCTTC.

The chain joins TRBV18 to TRBJ2-1, with D tentatively TRBD1 or TRBD2 (6 bases each). CDR1 and CDR2 (germline): KGHSH, LQKENI. Trimming stripped 1 base from V and 4 bases from J, with 11 bases between. The CDR3 length is 15 residues. The CDR3 bases are TGTGCCAGCTCACCACATCAGGGGAGGTACAATGAGCAGTTCTTC. Residues: CASSPHQGRYNEQFF. The variable domain in full, with the rest retrieved from reference TRBV18 and TRBJ2-1, is NAGVMQNPRHLVRRRGQEARLRCSPMKGHSHVYWYRQLPEEGLKFMVYLQKENIIDESGMPKERFSAEFPKEGPSILRIQQVVRGDSAAYFCASSPHQGRYNEQFFGPGTRLTVL.

This sequence joins TRBV5-5 and TRBJ2-1; D not resolved. The CDR3 runs 11 residues. V was pared by 1 base and J by 7 bases, with 3 bases between. Germline V gives CDR1 SGHKS, CDR2 YYEKEE (reference sequence). The CDR3 spells CASSLLNEQFF. CDR3 DNA sequence: TGTGCCAGCAGCTTGTTGAATGAGCAGTTCTTC.

The chain combines TRBV7-6 with TRBJ1-4; 7 nucleotides align to TRBD1. Germline loops: CDR1 SGHVS, CDR2 FNYEAQ. This CDR3 has 16 amino acids. V was pared by 3 bases and J by 7 bases, with 11 bases of the junction left unmatched. Here the CDR3 reads CASSLEVQGGSEKLFF. The CDR3 DNA is TGTGCCAGCAGCTTGGAGGTTCAGGGGGGGAGTGAAAAACTGTTTTTT.

This clone is a singleton in its sample. The rearrangement links TRBV11-3 to TRBJ2-1; D is perhaps TRBD2 (6 bases). V was cut by 4 bases and J by 4 bases, with 14 bases left in between. There are 15 residues in the CDR3. CDR1 and CDR2 from the germline V gene are SGHNT and YENEEA. CDR3 sequence (DNA): TGTGCCAGCAGCTGGGAGGACCCAATTTACAATGAGCAGTTCTTC. Translating it yields CASSWEDPIYNEQFF.

This sequence joins TRBV9 and TRBJ2-1, with TRBD2 identical over 12 bases. V lost 1 base to trimming and J lost 10 bases; unmatched junction nucleotides: 9. CDR1 SGDLS and CDR2 YYNGEE come from the germline V gene. The CDR3 consists of 16 residues. The CDR3 spells CASSVTSSGGVGEQFF. CDR3 DNA sequence: TGTGCCAGCAGCGTAACCTCTAGCGGGGGGGTAGGCGAGCAGTTCTTC.

The J gene is TRBJ1-5, the V gene TRBV19; D remains unclear. Looked up from germline, CDR1 is LNHDA and CDR2 is SQIVND (reference sequence). V shed 3 bases and J shed 7 bases, with 10 bases lying between them. The length of the CDR3 is 13 residues. The CDR3 bases are TGTGCCAGTAGTATCAGTGCACCCCAGCCCCAGCATTTT. Encoded protein: CASSISAPQPQHF.

The genes are TRBV2 and TRBJ2-7; TRBD1 is a possible D gene (6 bases). V was trimmed by 6 bases and J by 6 bases, leaving 9 bases between them. The CDR3 loop spans 11 amino acids. Germline CDR1 is SNHLY and CDR2 is FYNNEI. In nucleotides, the CDR3 is TGTGCCAGCAGCCAGGGGAGCGAGCAGTACTTC. Encoded protein: CASSQGSEQYF.

This clone was counted between two and nine times. V is TRBV7-9 and J is TRBJ1-5, with D hard to call. Germline V gene lookup returns CDR1 SEHNR and CDR2 FQNEAQ (reference sequence). This CDR3 spans 12 amino acids. Trimming cost V 1 base and J 10 bases, with 8 bases left between them. The CDR3 spells CASSLGNEPQHF. For the CDR3, the DNA is TGTGCCAGCAGCTTAGGGAATGAACCCCAGCATTTT. The full variable domain, completed using reference TRBV7-9 and TRBJ1-5, is DTGVSQNPRHKITKRGQNVTFRCDPISEHNRLYWYRQTLGQGPEFLTYFQNEAQLEKSRLLSDRFSAERPKGSFSTLEIQRTEQGDSAMYLCASSLGNEPQHFGDGTRLSIL.